This T cell receptor (beta chain) was observed in a study of blood T cell repertoires in COVID-19. Study-level information: From the United States, Italy and Spain came samples of acute and convalescent COVID-19. In each case, the material was cDNA or gDNA derived from T cells, B-cell-depleted T cells, or PBMCs.

Recruited during active infection, patients (from Seattle) were subsequently followed longitudinally. In the original workflow: From reference gene primer amplification, estimates of nucleated cell counts were derived. Sequenced by immunoSEQ multiplex PCR; TCRdb stores in-frame clones only, minus some. The V and J calls and the clone size are those of that table, but D and trimming were determined from the DNA. The sample shows 80,000 or so clones, 70% to 90% of them seen only once. Trimming removed 5 bases at V and 1 base at J, with 9 bases between. This CDR3 is built from 14 residues. Germline lookup yields CDR1 LNHDA and CDR2 SQIVND (reference sequence).

Input material: peripheral blood. This sequence was found in a man between 60 and 70 years old with COVID-19, enrolled during active disease. This sequence joins TRBV19 and TRBJ1-5; D is unresolved. The CDR3, as DNA: TGTGCCAGTAGTGTACTCTTCAGCAATCAGCCCCAGCATTTT. It is translated as CASSVLFSNQPQHF. The full variable domain, with the rest looked up from reference TRBV19 and TRBJ1-5, is DGGITQSPKYLFRKEGQNVTLSCEQNLNHDAMYWYRQDPGQGLRLIYYSQIVNDFQKGDIAEGYSVSREKKESFPLTVTSAQKNPTAFYLCASSVLFSNQPQHFGDGTRLSIL.